This T cell receptor beta chain emerged from a study of shared clonotypes between healthy human individuals (dated by TCRdb to 2019 to 2021). Turning to the overall study: A couple of women and a few men aged 18 to 49 years were included in the cohort. For each donor, three plates each were used for CD4 naive and CD4 memory, two plates were used for CD8 naive, and one plate was used for CD8 memory. To estimate repertoire size and how much clonotypes are shared between individuals, the study performed deep sequencing of blood TCR repertoires from a handful of healthy adults. Different laboratories and diverse techniques were used to prepare libraries and sequence TCR repertoires, to increase sequencing depth and limit assay-specific biases. Per donor, leukapheresis produced somewhere between about 0.9 and 10 billion PBMCs.

What the research found in general, with its limitations: When a few donors were compared, the shared fraction of clonotypes was about 5% for naive CD4, approximately 3.3% for naive CD8, 2% to 2.5% for memory CD4, and 0.35% to 0.5% for memory CD8. Larger estimated clonotype richness was generally found for naive subsets than for memory subsets. Sampling was limited to blood, and TCR repertoires in tissue likely differ from TCR repertoires in blood. Clonotypes shared by all four sorted-subset donors showed higher generation probabilities than non-shared clonotypes. Pairwise subsampling indicated that sequencing depth was expected to affect the degree of clonotype sharing among donors. Because the study included only a small number of donors, the genetic and exposure-history diversity represented was limited. Rarefaction of sorted-subset datasets indicated incomplete sequencing despite the large sequencing depth.

CDR1 and CDR2 are drawn from the germline V gene: MGHRA, YSYEKL. The V end gives up 0 bases and the J end 3 bases, leaving 8 bases in the junction not matched to a gene. The CDR3 runs 16 amino acids, cysteine and phenylalanine included. CDR3 DNA only is kept here, 48 bases in frame from base 1. Donors were healthy HIV-negative adults with no recently reported acute infections or vaccinations. Every donor was a Caucasian adult living in Nashville, Tennessee, USA. CD8 memory samples consisted of magnetically selected CD45RO+ cells combined with CCR7-negative CD45RA+ effector memory (TemRA) cells. After blood collection by leukapheresis, PBMCs were isolated using Ficoll-Histopaque density gradient centrifugation and then cryopreserved in the vapor phase of liquid nitrogen. Analytical flow cytometry was used to check the purity and quantity of every magnetically sorted T cell population. Each sorted fraction had its genomic DNA isolated and then quantified by UV absorbance on a Nanodrop 2000c.

As regards this clone: Its antigen is currently not known. No much larger clonotype is one base removed from it; base qualities were not supplied.

Using the deep immunoSEQ assay, TCR CDR3 regions were amplified from genomic DNA by multiplex PCR. Extracted genomic DNA from each cell subset was spread evenly across all wells of several immunoSEQ 96-well plates, with each plate serving as a replicate. For sorted subsets, each replicate PCR was loaded with approximately 190 ng genomic DNA, equivalent to about 30,000 T cell genomes. The purified libraries were quantified using a Qubit 3.0 fluorometer, sized with a Bioanalyzer 2100, and then quantified again using the KAPA Library Quantification kit. Each immunoSEQ 96-well plate was sequenced on its own single-read 150-cycle Illumina NextSeq 550 flow cell. On the study's bioinformatics: Because the immunoSEQ output included only junctional sequences and no quality scores, the filtering could not be the same as the filtering used for full-length reads. To assign V/J genes and CDR3, sequences were annotated using PyIR, a Python wrapper for IgBLAST v1.9, with IMGT germline references. Any read was removed if the V/J assignment was weak (E-value above 1e-6), the CDR3 was missing, or the read contained stop codons, out-of-frame junctions, or ambiguous translated residues. V3J clonotypes were defined by identical inferred V gene, J gene, and CDR3 amino acid sequence. Percentage overlap between repertoires was computed as shared unique clonotypes divided by the size of the smaller repertoire. Repertoire richness was assessed with RTK rarefaction, the Chao1 estimator, and Recon v2.1 estimates of unobserved clonotypes. Generation probabilities for all TCRbeta clonotypes obtained by the gDNA method from several donors were computed using OLGA. TCRdb's version of the immuneACCESS table is confined to in-frame rearrangements and falls short of the full clone set. An unresolved V gene accounts for under half of the shortfall where checked; the remainder is of unknown origin. The DNA was the basis for D and trimming; V, J and clone size are from that table. This sample is represented by approximately 320,000 clones; around 87% of them were singletons. 16% of the sample belongs to the ten largest clones.

Source material: memory CD8+ T cells sorted from blood. Explained via the paper, the cell subset or site label denotes: CD45RO+ cells pooled with CCR7-negative TemRA cells. The receptor was derived from a man younger than 35 in good health. Recombination linked TRBV4-1 to TRBJ2-7, with TRBD1 identical over 7 junction bases. The DNA sequence reads TGCGCCAGCAGCCAAGAGTCGAAGGGGGCTAGCTACGAGCAGTACTTC. This encodes CASSQESKGASYEQYF.